The entry that follows covers one T cell receptor (beta chain) sequence. Its target is unknown. This sample stems from a study of shared clonotypes between healthy human individuals. In the study overall: Every donor yielded three CD4 naive, three CD4 memory, two CD8 naive and one CD8 memory plate. Study-wide results and caveats: Clonotypes not shared had lower generation probabilities than those common to all four donors. Only a few donors were included, so the genetic and exposure-history diversity represented was limited.

The CDR3 runs to 12 residues. Germline CDR1 reads SEHNR; CDR2 reads FQNEAQ (reference sequence). Trimming removed 1 base from V and 5 bases from J, with 6 bases in between. Sequencing was performed with immunoSEQ multiplex PCR; in TCRdb, only in-frame clones are kept and a portion is missing. This sample has 550,000 to 600,000 clones, with roughly 98% found just once. Naive CD8 cells lacked CD45RO, underwent positive selection for CCR7 and left out terminally differentiated effector memory CD45RA+ cells. The healthy adult donors were HIV-negative and reported no recent acute infections or vaccinations.

The chain combines TRBV7-9 with TRBJ2-7; D is undetermined. The sample consisted of naive CD8+ T cells sorted from blood. The TCR sequence derives from a man aged 30 to 39 in good health. The CDR3 DNA reads TGTGCCAGCAGCTTAGTATTCCACGAGCAGTACTTC. This translates into CASSLVFHEQYF.